The 28 T cell receptor beta chains in this list originate from one sample, sequenced in a study of lymphopenia after photon versus proton radiotherapy. The table came from immunoSEQ multiplex PCR; TCRdb's copy has only in-frame clones and leaves some out. The sample lists 50,000 to 60,000 clones; more than 85% were seen once. The material was peripheral blood, obtained from a patient treated with photon-based radiotherapy. The receptors shown here come from a woman aged 40-49 years with cholangiocarcinoma.

V and J are TRBV7-9 and TRBJ2-7; TRBD2 aligns across 11 bases. From germline, CDR1 is SEHNR and CDR2 FQNEAQ (reference sequence). The V and J ends lost 5 bases and 4 bases, in that order; junction bases with no gene match: 10. This CDR3 spans 16 amino acids. DNA for the CDR3: TGTGCCAGCAGCCTGTCGACTAGCGGGGCATTTTACGAGCAGTACTTC. It is translated as CASSLSTSGAFYEQYF.

The chain uses TRBV5-6 and TRBJ1-4, with TRBD1 as a possible D gene (5 bases). CDR3 size: 13 residues. Germline values: CDR1 SGHDT, CDR2 YYEEEE. Trimming shortened V by 5 bases and J by 11 bases, and 16 bases separated the two germline ends. Here the CDR3 reads CASSIMGGDKLFF. CDR3 coding DNA: TGTGCCAGCAGTATAATGGGGGGAGACAAACTGTTTTTT.

This chain joins TRBV5-6 and TRBJ1-3; possible D gene TRBD1, 5 bases. In germline, CDR1 is SGHDT, CDR2 YYEEEE. The CDR3 runs 14 residues. V was clipped by 0 bases and J by 4 bases, with 8 bases between them. CDR3 region: CASSLEGPGNTIYF. CDR3 bases: TGTGCCAGCAGCTTGGAGGGACCGGGAAACACCATATATTTT.

This chain connects TRBV6-1 to TRBJ2-5, with a weak D call TRBD1 (6 bases). V dropped 7 bases and J dropped 4 bases, with 13 bases sitting between them. The CDR3 extends over 13 amino acids. Looked up from germline, CDR1 is MNHNS and CDR2 is SASEGT. CDR3 in amino acids: CASTQGWGETQYF. The CDR3 DNA reads TGTGCCAGCACTCAGGGGTGGGGAGAGACCCAGTACTTC.

V gene TRBV2 combines with J gene TRBJ1-1; D gene unclear. This CDR3 region has 13 residues. The V and J ends lost 4 bases and 12 bases respectively, with 18 bases between them. Per the germline V gene, CDR1 is SNHLY and CDR2 is FYNNEI. The CDR3 loop is CASSVGGGFQSFF. DNA for the CDR3: TGTGCCAGCAGTGTGGGCGGAGGCTTTCAGTCTTTCTTT.

The chain combines TRBV11-2 with TRBJ2-7, with D perhaps matching TRBD1 (5 bases). With 5 bases removed from V and 3 bases from J, the gap between germline ends came to 8 bases. The CDR3 has 12 residues. Germline V gene data show CDR1 as SGHAT and CDR2 as FQNNGV. The CDR3 protein is CASSATGYEQYF. CDR3 nucleotide sequence: TGTGCCAGCAGCGCCACAGGCTACGAGCAGTACTTC.

This clone was found once. The CDR3 loop is CASSAGGVWSNQPQHF. CDR3 nucleotide sequence: TGTGCCAGCAGCGCAGGTGGGGTTTGGAGCAATCAGCCCCAGCATTTT. The chain recombines TRBV9 with TRBJ1-5; D is undetermined. V was cut by 3 bases and J by 1 base, with 14 bases left in between. CDR3 size: 16 residues. Germline lookup yields CDR1 SGDLS and CDR2 YYNGEE.

This chain joins TRBV11-3 and TRBJ2-2; maybe TRBD2 (6 bases). The CDR3 loop spans 15 amino acids. V lost 4 bases and J 2 bases, leaving 11 bases between the germline ends. Germline CDR1 reads SGHNT; CDR2 reads YENEEA. The DNA for the CDR3 is TGTGCCAGCAGCTCCCCGGGGGTCAACACCGGGGAGCTGTTTTTT. Translation: CASSSPGVNTGELFF.

The chain is built from TRBV7-3 and TRBJ2-7; D gene uncertain. The CDR3 totals 10 residues. From germline, CDR1 is SGHTA and CDR2 FQGTGA. Trimming removed 3 bases at V and 6 bases at J, with 3 bases between. Here the CDR3 DNA reads TGTGCCAGCAGCTTTAGCGAGCAGTACTTC. This translates into CASSFSEQYF.

J is TRBJ2-5 and V is TRBV5-1; D is uncertain. Germline CDR1 and CDR2: SGHRS and YFSETQ. There are 13 residues in the CDR3. The V gene lost 2 bases and the J gene lost 5 bases, with 10 bases spanning the gap. CDR3 sequence: CASSLSQWETQYF. The CDR3 region has the DNA TGCGCCAGCAGCTTATCACAGTGGGAGACCCAGTACTTC.

This clone has more than one count but fewer than ten. CDR3 bases: TGCGCCAGCACGAGGTCGGGGCGGGATAATTCACCCCTCCACTTT. This encodes CASTRSGRDNSPLHF. The V and J genes are TRBV5-1 and TRBJ1-6; weak D call: TRBD1 (5 bases). Trimming left V 6 bases short and J 5 bases short, with 15 bases between. The CDR3 covers 15 residues. Germline V gene sequence: CDR1 SGHRS, CDR2 YFSETQ.

The chain couples TRBV5-1 to TRBJ2-7; no clear D gene. The CDR3 totals 14 residues. Germline V gene sequence: CDR1 SGHRS, CDR2 YFSETQ. Between the trimmed V and J ends, which lost 0 bases and 2 bases, there was a span of 9 bases. The CDR3 DNA is TGCGCCAGCAGCTTGGAAACGAAGGCCTACGAGCAGTACTTC. Translating gives CASSLETKAYEQYF.

The chain is built from TRBV7-9 and TRBJ1-3; no clear D gene. The V end was cut by 3 bases, the J end by 4 bases, with 13 bases between. Germline V CDR1 and CDR2: SEHNR, FQNEAQ (reference sequence). The CDR3 is 15 residues long. This chain's CDR3 is CASSFEVATGNTIYF. The CDR3 DNA reads as TGTGCCAGCAGCTTTGAGGTGGCTACGGGAAACACCATATATTTT.

The J gene is TRBJ1-5, the V gene TRBV28; D not certain. This CDR3 has 12 amino acids. Trimming removed 8 bases from V and 4 bases from J, with 9 bases in between. Germline CDR1 is MDHEN and CDR2 is SYDVKM. The CDR3 nucleotides are TGTGCCAGCGTCGGGAGGAATCAGCCCCAGCATTTT. This gives the protein CASVGRNQPQHF.

V gene TRBV2 combines with J gene TRBJ1-2; D gene ambiguous. V was shortened by 3 bases and J by 2 bases, with 13 bases between the two germline ends. This CDR3 is built from 15 residues. CDR1 is SNHLY, CDR2 FYNNEI, per germline. Written as DNA, the CDR3 is TGTGCCAGCAGTGAGTTCGGACGGAAGAACTATGGCTACACCTTC. Its protein is CASSEFGRKNYGYTF.

This chain connects TRBV5-1 to TRBJ2-3; TRBD1 matches at 8 bases. The germline V gene encodes CDR1 SGHRS and CDR2 YFSETQ. The CDR3 runs to 15 residues. The V gene end was trimmed by 4 bases and the J gene end by 5 bases; junction bases not matched to a gene: 9. The CDR3 reads CASSLGQGREDTQYF. In nucleotides, the CDR3 is TGCGCCAGCAGCCTCGGACAGGGTCGAGAAGATACGCAGTATTTT.

This clone was seen just once. The genes are TRBV6-6 and TRBJ1-1; D is possibly TRBD1 (6 bases). The germline V gene encodes CDR1 MNHNY and CDR2 SVGAGI (reference sequence). V was trimmed by 1 base and J by 1 base, leaving 13 bases between them. The CDR3 length is 16 residues. The CDR3 loop is CASSYFFRTENTEAFF. DNA for the CDR3: TGTGCCAGCAGTTACTTTTTCCGGACAGAGAACACTGAAGCTTTCTTT.

The chain combines TRBV5-1 with TRBJ2-7; 8 bases agree with TRBD1. The CDR3 length is 16 residues. Germline-derived CDR1 and CDR2 are SGHRS and YFSETQ. V gave up 0 bases and J gave up 0 bases; unmatched junction bases: 5. CDR3 in amino acids: CASSLVAGTGSYEQYF. In DNA form, the CDR3 reads TGCGCCAGCAGCTTGGTTGCAGGGACAGGCTCCTACGAGCAGTACTTC.

The gene calls are TRBV28 and TRBJ2-3, with TRBD2 identical over 9 bases. Germline V gene sequence: CDR1 MDHEN, CDR2 SYDVKM. Losses at the gene ends were 1 base for V and 5 bases for J; bases not matched to a gene: 10. The CDR3 covers 17 residues. CDR3 bases: TGTGCCAGCAGTTTATTAGCGGGAGCGGGAGTTGGAGATACGCAGTATTTT. Protein sequence: CASSLLAGAGVGDTQYF.

V is TRBV11-1 and J is TRBJ2-5; D may match TRBD1 or TRBD2 (5 bases each). Germline-derived CDR1 and CDR2 are SGHAT and FQDESV (reference sequence). Trimming removed 0 bases from V and 3 bases from J, with 8 bases in between. CDR3 size: 14 residues. CDR3 DNA sequence: TGTGCCAGCAGCTTAGCGGGGGTCAAAGAGACCCAGTACTTC. Translated: CASSLAGVKETQYF.

This clone was recorded once. This chain links TRBV19 with TRBJ2-3, with 7 nucleotides matching TRBD2. CDR1 is LNHDA, CDR2 SQIVND, per germline (reference sequence). The CDR3 sequence is 16 residues long. V shed 3 bases and J 0 bases; nucleotides not matched to a gene: 6. The CDR3 region is CASSIAPRGSTDTQYF. In DNA, the CDR3 is TGTGCCAGTAGTATTGCTCCGCGGGGGAGCACAGATACGCAGTATTTT.

The sample holds one count of this clone. V and J are TRBV7-9 and TRBJ2-6; D ambiguous. The V gene's germline CDR1 is SEHNR and CDR2 FQNEAQ (reference sequence). The CDR3 covers 13 residues. V lost 11 bases and J lost 5, with 13 bases in between. CDR3 amino acids: CAPQKGWANVLTF. For the CDR3, the DNA is TGTGCCCCCCAAAAAGGGTGGGCCAACGTCCTGACTTTC. The variable domain in full, with the rest retrieved from reference TRBV7-9 and TRBJ2-6, is DTGVSQNPRHKITKRGQNVTFRCDPISEHNRLYWYRQTLGQGPEFLTYFQNEAQLEKSRLLSDRFSAERPKGSFSTLEIQRTEQGDSAMYLCAPQKGWANVLTFGAGSRLTVL.

The chain joins TRBV5-6 to TRBJ1-1, with 9 bases aligning to TRBD1. V was pared by 2 bases and J by 4 bases, with 9 bases of the junction left unmatched. Germline V gene lookup returns CDR1 SGHDT and CDR2 YYEEEE. The CDR3 extends over 16 amino acids. The CDR3 protein is CASSFGTGKGGTEAFF. CDR3 DNA: TGTGCCAGCAGCTTCGGGACAGGGAAAGGCGGCACTGAAGCTTTCTTT. Full variable domain (outside the CDR3, taken from reference TRBV5-6 and TRBJ1-1): DAGVTQSPTHLIKTRGQQVTLRCSPKSGHDTVSWYQQALGQGPQFIFQYYEEEERQRGNFPDRFSGHQFPNYSSELNVNALLLGDSALYLCASSFGTGKGGTEAFFGQGTRLTVV.

Turning to this clone: The junction departs from the called germline gene at one end, perhaps through a read error. The chain joins TRBV7-2 to TRBJ2-5; D is perhaps TRBD2 (5 bases). The V gene's germline CDR1 is SGHTA and CDR2 FQGNSA. This CDR3 contains 14 residues. The chain's CDR3 is CASRRRAYQETQYF. The CDR3 nucleotides read TGTGCAAGCAGGAGGCGGGCCTACCAAGAGACCCAGTACTTC.

The chain has TRBV1 and TRBJ2-7; TRBD2 was called by the table and not checked on the DNA. TRBV1 is noted as a pseudogene. There are 16 residues in the CDR3. The CDR3 DNA reads as TGCACCAGCAGCCATCCCATCGGGGAAAGCTCCTACGAGCAGTACTTC. Protein product: CTSSHPIGESSYEQYF.

This sequence joins TRBV9 and TRBJ2-3; possibly TRBD1 or TRBD2 for D (5 bases each). Germline V gives CDR1 SGDLS, CDR2 YYNGEE. CDR3 length: 16 residues. V gave up 4 bases and J gave up 2 bases, with 17 bases separating them. The CDR3 bases are TGTGCCAGCAGCTCCCCAGGGAGACGAGACACAGATACGCAGTATTTT. It is translated as CASSSPGRRDTDTQYF.

The gene calls are TRBV6-5 and TRBJ2-4; possible D gene TRBD2, 5 bases. Germline CDR1 is MNHEY and CDR2 is SVGAGI. Between the trimmed V and J ends, which lost 4 bases and 3 bases, there was a span of 13 bases. CDR3 size: 15 residues. The CDR3 nucleotides are TGTGCCAGCAGTTCCCCGTCAGGAGGCAAAAACATTCAGTACTTC. Its translation: CASSSPSGGKNIQYF.

This clone has a single count. The chain is built from TRBV15 and TRBJ2-1; 7 bases line up with TRBD2. Germline assignment: CDR1 LNHNV and CDR2 YYDKDF (reference sequence). The CDR3 length is 17 residues. Unmatched junction bases numbered 14, after V lost 1 base and J lost 8 bases. The CDR3 here is CATSRGVAGLPAHEQFF. As DNA, the CDR3 is TGTGCCACCAGCAGAGGGGTAGCGGGTCTCCCGGCCCATGAGCAGTTCTTC.